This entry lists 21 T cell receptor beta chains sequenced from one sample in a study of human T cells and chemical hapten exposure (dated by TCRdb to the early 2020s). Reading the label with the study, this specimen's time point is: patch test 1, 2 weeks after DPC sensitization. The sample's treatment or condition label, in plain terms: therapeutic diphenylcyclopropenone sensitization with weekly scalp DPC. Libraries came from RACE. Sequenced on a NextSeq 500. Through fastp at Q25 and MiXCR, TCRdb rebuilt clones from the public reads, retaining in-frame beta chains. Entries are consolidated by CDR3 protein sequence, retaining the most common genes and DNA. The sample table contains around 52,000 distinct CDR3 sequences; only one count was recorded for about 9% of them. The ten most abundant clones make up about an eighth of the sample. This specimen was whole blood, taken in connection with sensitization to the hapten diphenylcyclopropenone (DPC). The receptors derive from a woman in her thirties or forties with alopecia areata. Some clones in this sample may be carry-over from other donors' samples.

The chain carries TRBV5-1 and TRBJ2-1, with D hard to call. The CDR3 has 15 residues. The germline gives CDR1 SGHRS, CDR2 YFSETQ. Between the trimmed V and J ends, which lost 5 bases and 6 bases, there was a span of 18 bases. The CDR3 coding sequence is TGCGCCAGCAGTTATAGCCCCCCCCGCCGCAATGAGCAGTTCTTC. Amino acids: CASSYSPPRRNEQFF. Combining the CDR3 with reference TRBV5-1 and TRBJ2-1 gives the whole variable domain KAGVTQTPRYLIKTRGQQVTLSCSPISGHRSVSWYQQTPGQGLQFLFEYFSETQRNKGNFPGRFSGRQFSNSRSEMNVSTLELGDSALYLCASSYSPPRRNEQFFGPGTRLTVL.

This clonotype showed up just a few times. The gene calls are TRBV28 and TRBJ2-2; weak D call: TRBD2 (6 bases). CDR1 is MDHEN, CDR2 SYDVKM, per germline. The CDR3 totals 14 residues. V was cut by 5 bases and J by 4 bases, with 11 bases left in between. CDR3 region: CASSATSFTGELFF. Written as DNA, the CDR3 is TGTGCCAGCAGTGCAACTAGCTTCACCGGGGAGCTGTTTTTT.

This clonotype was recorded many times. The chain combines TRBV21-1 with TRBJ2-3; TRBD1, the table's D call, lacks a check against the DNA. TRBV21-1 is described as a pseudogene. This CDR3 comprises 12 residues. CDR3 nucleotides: TGTGCCAGCAGATATGGGCGGAATACGCAGTATTTT. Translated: CASRYGRNTQYF.

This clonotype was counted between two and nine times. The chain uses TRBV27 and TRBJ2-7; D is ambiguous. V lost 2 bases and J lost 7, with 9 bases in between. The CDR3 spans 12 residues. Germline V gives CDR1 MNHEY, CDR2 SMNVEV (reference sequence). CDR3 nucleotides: TGTGCCAGCAGTTTAGGACCTGGAGAGCAGTACTTC. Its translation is CASSLGPGEQYF.

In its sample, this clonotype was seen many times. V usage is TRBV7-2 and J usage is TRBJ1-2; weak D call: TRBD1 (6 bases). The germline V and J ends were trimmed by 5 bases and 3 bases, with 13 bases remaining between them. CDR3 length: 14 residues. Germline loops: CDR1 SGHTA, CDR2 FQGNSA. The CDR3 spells CASSRTGRDYGYTF. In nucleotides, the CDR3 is TGTGCCAGCAGCCGTACAGGGCGCGACTATGGCTACACCTTC.

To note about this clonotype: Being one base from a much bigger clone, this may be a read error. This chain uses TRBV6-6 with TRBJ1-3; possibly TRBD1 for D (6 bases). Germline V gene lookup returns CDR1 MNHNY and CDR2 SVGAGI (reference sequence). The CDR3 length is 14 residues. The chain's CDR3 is CASSYFGGENTINF. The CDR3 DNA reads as TGTGCCAGCAGTTACTTCGGGGGCGAAAACACCATAAATTTT.

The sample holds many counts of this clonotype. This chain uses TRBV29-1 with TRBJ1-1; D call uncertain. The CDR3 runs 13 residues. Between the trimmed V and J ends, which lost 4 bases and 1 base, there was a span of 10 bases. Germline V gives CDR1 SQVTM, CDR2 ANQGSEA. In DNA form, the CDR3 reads TGCAGCGTTGCTGCCCCGCGGAACACTGAAGCTTTCTTT. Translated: CSVAAPRNTEAFF.

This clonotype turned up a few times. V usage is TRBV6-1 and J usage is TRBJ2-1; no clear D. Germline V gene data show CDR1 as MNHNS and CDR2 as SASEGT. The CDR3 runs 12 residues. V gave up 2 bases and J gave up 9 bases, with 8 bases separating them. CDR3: CASSERRGEQFF. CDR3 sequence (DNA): TGTGCCAGCAGTGAACGGCGAGGTGAGCAGTTCTTC.

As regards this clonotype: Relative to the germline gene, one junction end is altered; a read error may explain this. In nucleotides, the CDR3 is TGTGCTAGCAGCCCAGGGGGCGGGGAGACCACCTACAATGAGCAGTTCTTC. Translating gives CASSPGGGETTYNEQFF. This rearrangement joins TRBV7-7 to TRBJ2-1; 8 positions match TRBD1. The CDR3 loop spans 17 amino acids. Looked up from germline, CDR1 is SSHAT and CDR2 is FNYEAQ (reference sequence).

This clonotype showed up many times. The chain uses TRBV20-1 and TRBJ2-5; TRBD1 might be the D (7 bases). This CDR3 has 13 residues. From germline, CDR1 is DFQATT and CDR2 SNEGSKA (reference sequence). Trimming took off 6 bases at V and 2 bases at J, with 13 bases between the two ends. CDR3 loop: CSAGGQSQETQYF. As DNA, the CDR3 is TGCAGTGCGGGGGGACAGTCACAAGAGACCCAGTACTTC.

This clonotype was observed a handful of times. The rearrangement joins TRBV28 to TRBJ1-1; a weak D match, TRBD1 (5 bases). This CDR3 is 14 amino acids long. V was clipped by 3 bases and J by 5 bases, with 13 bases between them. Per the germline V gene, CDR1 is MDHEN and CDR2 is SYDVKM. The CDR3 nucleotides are TGTGCCAGCAGTTTGGTTTCAGGGTCGACTGAAGCTTTCTTT. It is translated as CASSLVSGSTEAFF.

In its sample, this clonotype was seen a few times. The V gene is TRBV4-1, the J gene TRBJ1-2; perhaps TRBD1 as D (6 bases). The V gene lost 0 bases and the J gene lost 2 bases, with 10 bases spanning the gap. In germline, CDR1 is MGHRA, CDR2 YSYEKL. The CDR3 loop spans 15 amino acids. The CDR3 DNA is TGCGCCAGCAGCCAAGAAACAGGGCCCAACTATGGCTACACCTTC. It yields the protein CASSQETGPNYGYTF.

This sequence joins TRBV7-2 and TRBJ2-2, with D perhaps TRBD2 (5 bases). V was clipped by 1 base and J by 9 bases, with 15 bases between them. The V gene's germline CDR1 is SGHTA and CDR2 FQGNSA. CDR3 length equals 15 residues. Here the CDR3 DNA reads TGTGCCAGCAGCTTAGGGGCGGAGACTAACCGGGAGCTGTTTTTT. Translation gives CASSLGAETNRELFF.

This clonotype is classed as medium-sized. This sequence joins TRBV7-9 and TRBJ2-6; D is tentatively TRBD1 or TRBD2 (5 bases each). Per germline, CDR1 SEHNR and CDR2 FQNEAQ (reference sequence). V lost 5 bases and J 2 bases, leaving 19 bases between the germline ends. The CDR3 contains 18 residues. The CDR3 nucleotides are TGTGCCAGCAGCCCGCGAGGGCAGGGTGAGGCTGGGGCCAACGTCCTGACTTTC. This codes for CASSPRGQGEAGANVLTF.

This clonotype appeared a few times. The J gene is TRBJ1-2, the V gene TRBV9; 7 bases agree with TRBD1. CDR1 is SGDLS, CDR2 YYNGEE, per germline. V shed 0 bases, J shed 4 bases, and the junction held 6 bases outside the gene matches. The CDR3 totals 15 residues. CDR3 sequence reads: CASSVGMTGTYGYTF. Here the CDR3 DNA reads TGTGCCAGCAGCGTAGGGATGACAGGGACCTATGGCTACACCTTC.

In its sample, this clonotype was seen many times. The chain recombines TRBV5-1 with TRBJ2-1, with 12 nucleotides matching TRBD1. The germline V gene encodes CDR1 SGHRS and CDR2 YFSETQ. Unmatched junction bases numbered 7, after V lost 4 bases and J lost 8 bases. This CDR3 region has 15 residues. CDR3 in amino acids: CASSPTGQGAHEQFF. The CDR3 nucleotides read TGCGCCAGCAGCCCGACGGGACAGGGGGCCCATGAGCAGTTCTTC.

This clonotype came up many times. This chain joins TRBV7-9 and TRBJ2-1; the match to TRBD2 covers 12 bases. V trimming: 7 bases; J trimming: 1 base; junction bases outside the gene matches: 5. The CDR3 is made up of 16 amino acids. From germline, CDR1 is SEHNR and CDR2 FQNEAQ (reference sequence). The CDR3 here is CASKLAGGSSYNEQFF. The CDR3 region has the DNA TGTGCCAGCAAACTAGCGGGGGGCTCTTCCTACAATGAGCAGTTCTTC.

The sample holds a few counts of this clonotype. Here the CDR3 reads CASSFWRGDTDTQYF. The CDR3 nucleotides read TGTGCCAGCAGTTTTTGGAGGGGGGACACAGATACGCAGTATTTT. The J gene is TRBJ2-3, the V gene TRBV12-3 or TRBV12-4; possibly TRBD1 or TRBD2 for D (6 bases each). The CDR3 sequence is 15 residues long. Trimming shortened V by 3 bases and J by 2 bases, and 12 bases separated the two germline ends.

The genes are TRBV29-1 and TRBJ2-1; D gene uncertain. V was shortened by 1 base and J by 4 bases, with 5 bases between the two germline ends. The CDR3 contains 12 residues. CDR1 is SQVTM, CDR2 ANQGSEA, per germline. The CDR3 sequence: CSVEGLYNEQFF. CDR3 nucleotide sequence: TGCAGCGTTGAAGGGTTATACAATGAGCAGTTCTTC.

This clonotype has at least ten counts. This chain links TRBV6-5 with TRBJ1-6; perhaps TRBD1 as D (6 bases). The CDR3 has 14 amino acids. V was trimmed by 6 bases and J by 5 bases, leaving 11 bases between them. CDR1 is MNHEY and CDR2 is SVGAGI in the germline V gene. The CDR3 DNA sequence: TGTGCCAGCAGACGGGACACTAATAATTCACCCCTCCACTTT. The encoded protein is CASRRDTNNSPLHF.

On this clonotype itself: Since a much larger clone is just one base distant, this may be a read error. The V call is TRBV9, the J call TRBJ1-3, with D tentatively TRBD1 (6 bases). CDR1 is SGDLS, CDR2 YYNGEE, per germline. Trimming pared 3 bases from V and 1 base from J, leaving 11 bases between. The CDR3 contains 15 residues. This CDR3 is CASSAEGGSGNTIYF. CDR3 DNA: TGTGCCAGCAGCGCAGAAGGGGGATCTGGAAACACCATATATTTT.